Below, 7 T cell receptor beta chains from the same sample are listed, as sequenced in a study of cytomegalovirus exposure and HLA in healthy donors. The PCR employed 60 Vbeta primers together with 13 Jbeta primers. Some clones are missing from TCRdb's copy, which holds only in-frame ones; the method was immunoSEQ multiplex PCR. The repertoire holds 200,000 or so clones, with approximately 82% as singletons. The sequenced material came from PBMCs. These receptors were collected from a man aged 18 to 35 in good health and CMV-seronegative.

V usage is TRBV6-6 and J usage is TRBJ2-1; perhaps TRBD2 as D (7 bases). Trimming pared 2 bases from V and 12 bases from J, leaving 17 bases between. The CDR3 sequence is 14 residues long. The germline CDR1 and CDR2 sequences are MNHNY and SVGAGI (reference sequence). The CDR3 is CASSYGGGGLGQFF. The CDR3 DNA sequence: TGTGCCAGCAGTTACGGCGGGGGCGGTTTGGGGCAGTTCTTC.

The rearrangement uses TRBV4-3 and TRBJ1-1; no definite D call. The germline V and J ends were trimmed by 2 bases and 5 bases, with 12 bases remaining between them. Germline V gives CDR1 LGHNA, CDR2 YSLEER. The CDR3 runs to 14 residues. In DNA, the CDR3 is TGCGCCAGCAGCCAACCGGGAGGAGGGACTGAAGCTTTCTTT. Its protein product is CASSQPGGGTEAFF.

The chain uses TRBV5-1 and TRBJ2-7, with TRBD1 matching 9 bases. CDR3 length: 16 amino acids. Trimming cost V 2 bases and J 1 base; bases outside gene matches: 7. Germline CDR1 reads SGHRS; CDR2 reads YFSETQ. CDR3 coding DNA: TGCGCCAGCAGCTTCACCGGGACAGGGTTATCCTACGAGCAGTACTTC. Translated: CASSFTGTGLSYEQYF.

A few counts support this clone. In DNA, the CDR3 is TGTGCCAGCAGCCCCAGGACTAGCGGGCAAGAGACCCAGTACTTC. This gives the protein CASSPRTSGQETQYF. The V gene is TRBV5-5, the J gene TRBJ2-5; 11 bases agree with TRBD2. Germline V gene sequence: CDR1 SGHKS, CDR2 YYEKEE (reference sequence). The CDR3 has 15 residues. Trimming at V came to 4 bases and at J to 2 bases, leaving 4 bases not matched to a gene.

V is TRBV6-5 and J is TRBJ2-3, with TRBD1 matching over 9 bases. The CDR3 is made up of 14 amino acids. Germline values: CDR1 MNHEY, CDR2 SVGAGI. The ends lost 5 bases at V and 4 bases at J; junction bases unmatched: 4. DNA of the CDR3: TGTGCCAGCAGTATGGGACAGGGATCAGATACGCAGTATTTT. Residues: CASSMGQGSDTQYF.

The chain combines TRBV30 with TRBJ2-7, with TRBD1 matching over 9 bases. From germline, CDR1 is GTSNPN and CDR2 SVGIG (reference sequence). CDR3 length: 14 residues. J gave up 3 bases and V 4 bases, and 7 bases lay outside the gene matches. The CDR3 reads CAWIRDRGNYEQYF. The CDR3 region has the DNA TGTGCCTGGATTAGAGACAGGGGGAACTACGAGCAGTACTTC.

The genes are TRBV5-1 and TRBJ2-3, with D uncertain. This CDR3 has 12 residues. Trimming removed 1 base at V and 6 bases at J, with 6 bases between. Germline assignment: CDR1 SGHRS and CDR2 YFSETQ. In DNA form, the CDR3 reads TGCGCCAGCAGCTTGTCGGAGGATACGCAGTATTTT. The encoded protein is CASSLSEDTQYF.